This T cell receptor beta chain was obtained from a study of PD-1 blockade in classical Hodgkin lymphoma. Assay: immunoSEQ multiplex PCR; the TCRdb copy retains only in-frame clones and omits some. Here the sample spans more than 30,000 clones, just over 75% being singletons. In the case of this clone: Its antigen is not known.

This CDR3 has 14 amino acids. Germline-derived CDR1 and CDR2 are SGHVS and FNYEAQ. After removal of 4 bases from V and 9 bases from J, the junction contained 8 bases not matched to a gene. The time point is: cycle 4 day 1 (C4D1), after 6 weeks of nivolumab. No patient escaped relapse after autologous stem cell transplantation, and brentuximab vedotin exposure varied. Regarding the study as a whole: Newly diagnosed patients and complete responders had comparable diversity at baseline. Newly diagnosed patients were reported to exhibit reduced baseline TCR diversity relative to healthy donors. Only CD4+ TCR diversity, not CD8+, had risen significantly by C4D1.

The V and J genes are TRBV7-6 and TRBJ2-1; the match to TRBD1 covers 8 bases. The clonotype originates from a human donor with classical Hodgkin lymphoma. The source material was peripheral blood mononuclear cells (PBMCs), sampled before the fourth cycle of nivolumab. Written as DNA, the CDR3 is TGTGCCAGCAGCTCAAAGTCACAGGGGGTTGAGCAGTTCTTC. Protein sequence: CASSSKSQGVEQFF.